Following are 15 T cell receptor beta chains from one sample sequenced in a study of blood T cell repertoires in COVID-19. Produced via immunoSEQ multiplex PCR; TCRdb's table is partial and in-frame only. The sample carries around 220,000 clones, less than 85% recorded once. The sample comprised peripheral blood. The origin of the receptors is a woman older than 75 with active or convalescent COVID-19.

The chain combines TRBV10-2 with TRBJ2-1, with 9 bases lining up with TRBD2. CDR3 length equals 16 residues. With V trimmed by 5 bases and J by 5 bases, 10 bases remained unmatched. Germline assignment: CDR1 WSHSY and CDR2 SAAADI. In DNA, the CDR3 is TGCGCCAGCAGTAGAAGCGGGGGGCCCATTAACAATGAGCAGTTCTTC. Encoded protein: CASSRSGGPINNEQFF.

This clone was recorded once. The chain links TRBV24-1 to TRBJ1-2; no clear D gene. This CDR3 is 12 amino acids long. Deletions cut 3 bases from V and 8 bases from J, with 9 bases between. CDR1 KGHDR and CDR2 SFDVKD come from the germline V gene. The CDR3 here is CATSDPLRGYTF. In DNA form, the CDR3 reads TGTGCCACCAGTGATCCCCTGAGGGGCTACACCTTC.

This chain uses TRBV12-5 with TRBJ1-5; TRBD1 might be the D (5 bases). The CDR3 loop spans 14 amino acids. Trimming removed 6 bases from V and 8 bases from J, with 17 bases in between. CDR1 is LGHNT and CDR2 is FRNRAP in the germline V gene. This CDR3 is CASGSGQGAEPQHF. DNA of the CDR3: TGTGCTAGTGGCTCCGGGCAGGGCGCTGAGCCCCAGCATTTT.

This sequence joins TRBV5-4 and TRBJ2-6; no definite D call. CDR1 is SGHNT, CDR2 YYREEE, per germline (reference sequence). The V end lost 0 bases, the J end lost 1 base, and 5 bases lay between the germline ends. The CDR3 has 15 amino acids. The CDR3 DNA is TGTGCCAGCAGCTTGGCGGGTTCTGGGGCCAACGTCCTGACTTTC. It yields the protein CASSLAGSGANVLTF.

V is TRBV6-1 and J is TRBJ2-3, with 10 bases aligning to TRBD2. Per the germline V gene, CDR1 is MNHNS and CDR2 is SASEGT. This CDR3 spans 18 amino acids. The V segment lost 1 base and the J segment 7 bases; nucleotides outside the gene matches: 14. The CDR3 DNA reads as TGTGCCAGCAGTGAAGGCAGGGGACCGGGACTAGCGCGCTATACGCAGTATTTT. Residues: CASSEGRGPGLARYTQYF.

This clone has a single count. The chain employs TRBV2 and TRBJ2-7; 10 nucleotides agree with TRBD2. The CDR3 contains 14 residues. V gave up 7 bases and J gave up 4 bases; unmatched junction bases: 7. CDR1 is SNHLY and CDR2 is FYNNEI in the germline V gene. DNA for the CDR3: TGTGCCAGCACCCGGACTAGCGGAAGTTACGAGCAGTACTTC. Encoded protein: CASTRTSGSYEQYF.

This sequence joins TRBV5-5 and TRBJ2-7, with unresolved D. Deletions cut 4 bases from V and 0 bases from J, with 8 bases between. The CDR3 contains 13 residues. CDR1 and CDR2 (germline): SGHKS, YYEKEE (reference sequence). CDR3 bases: TGTGCCAGCAGCCTATTAAGCTCCTACGAGCAGTACTTC. Protein product: CASSLLSSYEQYF.

This clone appeared once. This chain joins TRBV25-1 and TRBJ2-1; TRBD2 aligns across 10 bases. Trimming at V came to 3 bases and at J to 5 bases, leaving 7 bases not matched to a gene. Per the germline V gene, CDR1 is MGHDK and CDR2 is SYGVNS. This CDR3 has 16 residues. CDR3 protein: CASSDNLAGGHNEQFF. The CDR3 DNA sequence: TGTGCCAGCAGTGACAATTTAGCGGGAGGACACAATGAGCAGTTCTTC.

This clone was counted only a few times. The V call is TRBV7-8, the J call TRBJ1-1, with 7 positions matching TRBD1. After removal of 4 bases from V and 0 bases from J, the junction contained 14 bases not matched to a gene. The CDR3 has 18 amino acids. CDR1 is SGHVS and CDR2 is FQNEAQ in the germline V gene. CDR3 residues: CASSSEYSRDSMNTEAFF. CDR3 in DNA: TGTGCCAGCAGCTCTGAATATTCCCGGGACAGTATGAACACTGAAGCTTTCTTT.

J is TRBJ1-6 and V is TRBV6-5; weak D call: TRBD1 (6 bases). Trimming stripped 4 bases from V and 10 bases from J, with 14 bases between. From germline, CDR1 is MNHEY and CDR2 SVGAGI. This CDR3 is built from 14 residues. The CDR3 loop is CASSLDSFSSPLHF. The CDR3 coding sequence is TGTGCCAGCAGTTTGGACAGTTTTAGCTCACCCCTCCACTTT.

The chain is built from TRBV7-8 and TRBJ2-2; possibly TRBD1 for D (7 bases). Germline lookup yields CDR1 SGHVS and CDR2 FQNEAQ. V was pared by 5 bases and J by 3 bases, with 13 bases between. This CDR3 is 15 amino acids long. For the CDR3, the DNA is TGTGCCAGCAGCCCGCGGGGACAGTACACCGGGGAGCTGTTTTTT. Its translation: CASSPRGQYTGELFF.

The chain carries TRBV4-2 and TRBJ2-3; 13 bases are shared with TRBD2. J gave up 7 bases and V 1 base, and 5 bases lay outside the gene matches. The CDR3 runs 16 residues. Germline V gene sequence: CDR1 LGHNA, CDR2 YNFKEQ. The CDR3 coding sequence is TGTGCCAGCAGCCAAGGCACTAGCGGGGGGGAGAATACGCAGTATTTT. It codes for CASSQGTSGGENTQYF.

The chain joins TRBV9 to TRBJ1-4; 8 bases align to TRBD1. V lost 0 bases to trimming and J lost 8 bases; unmatched junction nucleotides: 3. The CDR3 consists of 14 residues. The germline CDR1 and CDR2 sequences are SGDLS and YYNGEE. CDR3 in amino acids: CASSVGTGREKLFF. CDR3 coding DNA: TGTGCCAGCAGCGTAGGGACAGGGAGGGAAAAACTGTTTTTT.

The rearrangement uses TRBV28 and TRBJ1-2; tentatively, D is TRBD1 (5 bases). Trimming left V 7 bases short and J 7 bases short, with 19 bases between. The CDR3 has 14 residues. Germline V gene lookup returns CDR1 MDHEN and CDR2 SYDVKM. CDR3 DNA sequence: TGTGCCAGCACCCTTCCGGGGGTATTTTCTGGCTACACCTTC. It is translated as CASTLPGVFSGYTF.

This clone was detected ten times or more. The chain joins TRBV9 to TRBJ2-3; 10 bases are a match to TRBD2. The germline V gene has CDR1 SGDLS and CDR2 YYNGEE. The V and J ends lost 2 bases and 6 bases, in that order; junction bases with no gene match: 9. The CDR3 is 16 amino acids. CDR3 DNA: TGTGCCAGCAGCGTCAGGGTTATGACTAGCGGGGATACGCAGTATTTT. This encodes CASSVRVMTSGDTQYF.